These T cell receptor beta chains were read from a single sample in a study of blood T cells in healthy people across ages. TCRdb fed the 5' RACE reads into MiXCR, producing one record per CDR3 protein. The sample includes 1.5 million to 2 million distinct CDR3 sequences, 30% to 40% of them seen just once. The source material was blood. The source of these receptors is a human donor in good health. CDR3s include the opening cysteine and the closing phenylalanine or tryptophan. The D gene is left open where the match is weak. Clone size appears in some rows only: once, few, many, or a class for an expanded clone.

d_gene: .; v_gene: TRBV6-6; j_gene: TRBJ1-2; abundance: .; CDR3aa: CASSYPRGEGISGYTF; CDR3nt: TGTGCCAGCAGTTACCCAAGGGGCGAGGGCATAAGTGGCTACACCTTC
d_gene: TRBD1; v_gene: TRBV6-2/TRBV6-3; j_gene: TRBJ2-7; abundance: few; CDR3aa: CASSFLTGQGINEQYF; CDR3nt: TGTGCCAGCAGTTTCCTTACGGGACAGGGGATAAACGAGCAGTACTTC
d_gene: TRBD1; v_gene: TRBV29-1; j_gene: TRBJ1-1; abundance: .; CDR3aa: CSVKTGGRTEAFF; CDR3nt: TGCAGCGTCAAGACAGGGGGCCGGACTGAAGCTTTCTTT
d_gene: .; v_gene: TRBV6-5; j_gene: TRBJ2-3; abundance: .; CDR3aa: CASSYNPGYGGTDTQYF; CDR3nt: TGTGCCAGCAGTTATAACCCGGGGTATGGGGGCACAGATACGCAGTATTTT
d_gene: TRBD1; v_gene: TRBV12-3/TRBV12-4; j_gene: TRBJ2-3; abundance: .; CDR3aa: CASSHRTGVGGTDTQYF; CDR3nt: TGTGCCAGCAGCCATCGAACAGGGGTCGGTGGCACAGATACGCAGTATTTT
d_gene: TRBD1; v_gene: TRBV5-1; j_gene: TRBJ1-2; abundance: .; CDR3aa: CASSWSGQGGYGYTF; CDR3nt: TGCGCCAGCAGCTGGAGCGGACAGGGGGGCTATGGCTACACCTTC
d_gene: .; v_gene: TRBV9; j_gene: TRBJ2-4; abundance: few; CDR3aa: CASSVGGSTENIQYF; CDR3nt: TGTGCCAGCAGCGTTGGGGGATCCACGGAAAACATTCAGTACTTC
d_gene: .; v_gene: TRBV20-1; j_gene: TRBJ2-3; abundance: .; CDR3aa: CSARVQQGNTDTQYF; CDR3nt: TGCAGTGCTAGAGTTCAGCAGGGAAACACAGATACGCAGTATTTT
d_gene: .; v_gene: TRBV9; j_gene: TRBJ2-1; abundance: few; CDR3aa: CASSLDPTYNEQFF; CDR3nt: TGTGCCAGCAGTCTAGATCCTACGTACAATGAGCAGTTCTTC
d_gene: .; v_gene: TRBV5-4; j_gene: TRBJ2-3; abundance: .; CDR3aa: CASSHRDTDTQDF; CDR3nt: TGTGCCAGCAGCCACCGGGACACAGATACGCAGGATTTT
d_gene: .; v_gene: TRBV29-1; j_gene: TRBJ1-2; abundance: .; CDR3aa: CSDLDRNLFGYTF; CDR3nt: TGCAGCGACCTTGACAGGAACCTCTTTGGCTACACCTTC
d_gene: TRBD1; v_gene: TRBV6-2/TRBV6-3; j_gene: TRBJ1-5; abundance: few; CDR3aa: CASTADRVNSNQPQHF; CDR3nt: TGTGCCAGCACTGCGGACAGGGTCAATAGCAATCAGCCCCAGCATTTT
d_gene: TRBD2; v_gene: TRBV7-2; j_gene: TRBJ2-4; abundance: once; CDR3aa: CASSYRGLAGSLMVKNIQYF; CDR3nt: TGTGCCAGCAGCTATAGGGGACTAGCGGGGAGTTTAATGGTCAAAAACATTCAGTACTTC
d_gene: .; v_gene: TRBV7-2; j_gene: TRBJ2-7; abundance: few; CDR3aa: CASSLLTRGPSYEQYF; CDR3nt: TGTGCCAGCAGCTTACTGACTCGGGGGCCCTCCTACGAGCAGTACTTC
d_gene: .; v_gene: TRBV12-3/TRBV12-4; j_gene: TRBJ2-4; abundance: .; CDR3aa: CASSLAGAKNIQYF; CDR3nt: TGTGCCAGCAGTTTAGCGGGAGCCAAAAACATTCAGTACTTC
d_gene: TRBD1; v_gene: TRBV11-1; j_gene: TRBJ2-7; abundance: .; CDR3aa: CASSLLGTGENEQYF; CDR3nt: TGTGCCAGCAGCTTACTCGGGACAGGGGAAAACGAGCAGTACTTC